A single sample is the source of the 21 T cell receptor beta chains below, sequenced in a study of blood T cell repertoires in COVID-19. Method: immunoSEQ multiplex PCR; TCRdb's copy keeps in-frame clones and lacks some. The sample has hundreds of thousands of clones; just over 85% are singletons. Sequencing was performed on PBMCs or T cells enriched from blood (not recorded which). These receptors were obtained from a woman in her fifties or sixties with acute COVID-19.

The rearrangement uses TRBV5-1 and TRBJ1-1; the D is unclear. Germline CDR1 reads SGHRS; CDR2 reads YFSETQ. The ends were cut back, 1 base at V and 2 bases at J, with 9 bases in the middle. The CDR3 runs 14 residues. In nucleotides, the CDR3 is TGCGCCAGCAGCTTGACAGAGTCCAACACTGAAGCTTTCTTT. Its translation is CASSLTESNTEAFF.

The chain couples TRBV28 to TRBJ1-6; tentative D call: TRBD1 (5 bases). The germline CDR1 and CDR2 sequences are MDHEN and SYDVKM. CDR3 length: 14 amino acids. Deletions cut 7 bases from V and 13 bases from J, with 20 bases between. Here the CDR3 reads CASTLGAGPWPLHF. CDR3 in DNA: TGTGCCAGCACCCTAGGGGCAGGGCCTTGGCCCCTCCACTTT.

This chain connects TRBV11-2 to TRBJ1-3, with D unresolved. Germline V gene lookup returns CDR1 SGHAT and CDR2 FQNNGV. The CDR3 runs to 13 residues. Trimming left V 5 bases short and J 2 bases short, with 7 bases between. The CDR3 reads CASSTPAGNTIYF. The CDR3 nucleotides are TGTGCCAGCAGCACCCCAGCTGGAAACACCATATATTTT.

V is TRBV11-1 and J is TRBJ2-7, with D possibly being TRBD2 (5 bases). The germline V gene has CDR1 SGHAT and CDR2 FQDESV (reference sequence). The CDR3 consists of 13 residues. Trimming left V 9 bases short and J 3 bases short, with 15 bases between. This CDR3 reads CASQGGNDYEQYF. CDR3 bases: TGTGCCAGTCAAGGAGGCAACGACTACGAGCAGTACTTC.

V is TRBV27 and J is TRBJ2-2; 9 nucleotides agree with TRBD1. J was trimmed by 1 base and V by 5 bases; bases with no gene match: 2. Per germline, CDR1 MNHEY and CDR2 SMNVEV (reference sequence). This CDR3 is built from 15 residues. Written as DNA, the CDR3 is TGTGCCAGCAGTATGGGACAGGGGAACACCGGGGAGCTGTTTTTT. It yields the protein CASSMGQGNTGELFF.

The V and J genes are TRBV15 and TRBJ2-1, with a possible D match to TRBD2 (6 bases). Germline-derived CDR1 and CDR2 are LNHNV and YYDKDF (reference sequence). V was shortened by 5 bases and J by 0 bases, with 11 bases between the two germline ends. This CDR3 has 15 residues. The CDR3 nucleotides are TGTGCCACCAGCGGACTGGGAGGCTCCTACAATGAGCAGTTCTTC. Translated, it gives CATSGLGGSYNEQFF.

This rearrangement joins TRBV7-8 to TRBJ1-1, with 9 bases that match TRBD1. This CDR3 has 15 residues. V trimming: 5 bases; J trimming: 4 bases; junction bases outside the gene matches: 8. Germline V gives CDR1 SGHVS, CDR2 FQNEAQ. For the CDR3, the DNA is TGTGCCAGCAGCCCTTGGGGACAGGGCGCCACTGAAGCTTTCTTT. Protein sequence: CASSPWGQGATEAFF. The whole variable domain, remainder taken from reference TRBV7-8 and TRBJ1-1, is GAGVSQSPRYKVAKRGQDVALRCDPISGHVSLFWYQQALGQGPEFLTYFQNEAQLDKSGLPSDRFFAERPEGSVSTLKIQRTQQEDSAVYLCASSPWGQGATEAFFGQGTRLTVV.

The chain has TRBV6-5 and TRBJ1-1; tentative D call: TRBD1 (5 bases). The germline V gene encodes CDR1 MNHEY and CDR2 SVGAGI. There are 13 residues in the CDR3. The germline V and J ends were trimmed by 6 bases and 3 bases, with 11 bases remaining between them. In DNA form, the CDR3 reads TGTGCCAGCAGGGGGACTCGACACACTGAAGCTTTCTTT. Translated: CASRGTRHTEAFF.

The V call is TRBV5-1, the J call TRBJ2-3; D gene uncertain. The germline CDR1 and CDR2 sequences are SGHRS and YFSETQ. Trimming left V 5 bases short and J 0 bases short, with 13 bases between. The CDR3 is 15 residues long. The CDR3 loop is CASRSSTISTDTQYF. DNA of the CDR3: TGCGCCAGCAGGTCATCGACAATTAGCACAGATACGCAGTATTTT.

The CDR3: CASSFGGAGYGYTF. CDR3 bases: TGTGCCAGCAGCTTTGGGGGGGCCGGCTATGGCTACACCTTC. The V call is TRBV5-8, the J call TRBJ1-2; TRBD1 is a possible D gene (6 bases). V lost 2 bases, J lost 4 bases, and 12 bases lay in between. Germline V gives CDR1 SGHTS, CDR2 YDEGEE. The CDR3 totals 14 residues.

The chain uses TRBV7-9 and TRBJ2-2, with TRBD2 matching 14 bases. The CDR3 totals 17 residues. Germline V gene lookup returns CDR1 SEHNR and CDR2 FQNEAQ (reference sequence). Trimming cost V 5 bases and J 4 bases; bases outside gene matches: 6. The CDR3 sequence: CASSQGLAGDGTGELFF. CDR3 coding DNA: TGTGCCAGCAGCCAGGGACTAGCGGGAGATGGCACCGGGGAGCTGTTTTTT.

The rearrangement joins TRBV18 to TRBJ2-6, with 8 bases matching TRBD1. Germline CDR1 and CDR2: KGHSH and LQKENI. CDR3 length: 19 amino acids. Unmatched junction bases numbered 10, after V lost 3 bases and J lost 0 bases. The CDR3 bases are TGTGCCAGCTCACCCACATCAGGACAGGGAGTCTCTGGGGCCAACGTCCTGACTTTC. Translating gives CASSPTSGQGVSGANVLTF.

This chain links TRBV7-2 with TRBJ2-1; D perhaps matches TRBD2 (6 bases). The CDR3 runs 17 residues. CDR1 and CDR2 from the germline V gene are SGHTA and FQGNSA. V shed 3 bases and J shed 6 bases, with 21 bases lying between them. The CDR3 sequence is CASSFLPRAGPVNEQFF. For the CDR3, the DNA is TGTGCCAGCAGCTTCCTCCCTAGGGCGGGGCCGGTCAATGAGCAGTTCTTC.

This rearrangement joins TRBV5-1 to TRBJ2-5; 7 bases align to TRBD2. This CDR3 contains 15 residues. Germline CDR1 reads SGHRS; CDR2 reads YFSETQ. The trim removed 4 bases at V and 5 bases at J, leaving 11 bases unmatched. The CDR3 bases are TGCGCCAGCAGCGTGGGAGGGACTAACGGCGAGACCCAGTACTTC. Its protein product is CASSVGGTNGETQYF.

The gene calls are TRBV30 and TRBJ1-1, with D perhaps TRBD1 (6 bases). V gave up 0 bases and J gave up 4 bases, with 9 bases separating them. Germline CDR1 and CDR2: GTSNPN and SVGIG (reference sequence). This CDR3 is 13 amino acids long. This CDR3 is CAWSVAGATEAFF. In nucleotides, the CDR3 is TGTGCCTGGAGTGTAGCGGGGGCCACTGAAGCTTTCTTT.

The sample holds a few counts of this clone. The sample holds other DNA sequences that translate to the same CDR3. The genes are TRBV27 and TRBJ2-7; D uncertain. CDR1 MNHEY and CDR2 SMNVEV come from the germline V gene (reference sequence). Trimming cost V 3 bases and J 2 bases, with 8 bases left between them. The CDR3 spans 13 residues. The CDR3 loop is CASSLGRAYEQYF. The CDR3 nucleotides are TGTGCCAGCAGTTTGGGCCGTGCCTACGAGCAGTACTTC.

The chain is built from TRBV28 and TRBJ1-6; possible D gene TRBD1, 6 bases. The CDR3 loop spans 15 amino acids. V shed 2 bases and J shed 7 bases, with 12 bases lying between them. Germline lookup yields CDR1 MDHEN and CDR2 SYDVKM. This CDR3 is CASSLPDRINSPLHF. CDR3 coding DNA: TGTGCCAGCAGTTTACCCGACAGGATCAATTCACCCCTCCACTTT.

This clone occurred once. V usage is TRBV4-1 and J usage is TRBJ2-7; 10 bases agree with TRBD2. Losses at the gene ends were 1 base for V and 3 bases for J; bases not matched to a gene: 6. This CDR3 contains 16 residues. Germline V CDR1 and CDR2: MGHRA, YSYEKL. CDR3 sequence reads: CASSQALAGGFYEQYF. The CDR3 DNA reads as TGCGCCAGCAGCCAAGCCTTAGCGGGAGGATTCTACGAGCAGTACTTC.

The J gene is TRBJ1-2, the V gene TRBV27; the D gene is possibly TRBD1 (6 bases). CDR1 is MNHEY, CDR2 SMNVEV, per germline (reference sequence). The CDR3 extends over 14 amino acids. V lost 6 bases, J lost 5 bases, and 16 bases lay in between. DNA of the CDR3: TGTGCCAGCAGCCAATCCAGGGGTTGGTATGGCTACACCTTC. Amino acid sequence: CASSQSRGWYGYTF.

In this sample, this clone turned up a few times. This chain links TRBV24-1 with TRBJ2-7; 7 positions match TRBD1. Germline loops: CDR1 KGHDR, CDR2 SFDVKD. The ends lost 2 bases at V and 0 bases at J; junction bases unmatched: 3. The CDR3 has 15 residues. DNA of the CDR3: TGTGCCACCAGTGATTCCGGGGACAGCTCCTACGAGCAGTACTTC. It codes for CATSDSGDSSYEQYF.

The chain uses TRBV4-2 and TRBJ2-1, with D unresolved. The germline V and J ends were trimmed by 5 bases and 8 bases, with 10 bases remaining between them. Looked up from germline, CDR1 is LGHNA and CDR2 is YNFKEQ. The CDR3 runs 12 residues. The CDR3 bases are TGTGCCAGCAGCTCCCGGAGAGATGAGCAGTTCTTC. Translation: CASSSRRDEQFF.